The 21 T cell receptor beta chains listed next were all sequenced from one sample in a study of shared clonotypes between healthy human individuals. Repertoires were generated with immunoSEQ multiplex PCR, while TCRdb's copy carries only in-frame clones and drops some. The profile shows approximately 2,300,000 clones, 92% of them singletons. The source material was naive CD4+ T cells from PBMCs. Subset noted: CD45RA+ positively selected. All receptors come from a man between 18 and 35 years old in good health. Some clones in this sample may be carry-over from other donors' samples.

This clone was seen more than once but under ten times. The chain joins TRBV6-5 to TRBJ2-7, with 10 bases identical to TRBD1. Per germline, CDR1 MNHEY and CDR2 SVGAGI. CDR3 length: 15 residues. The trim removed 2 bases at V and 2 bases at J, leaving 3 bases unmatched. The CDR3 spells CASSYLTGGPYEQYF. The CDR3 region has the DNA TGTGCCAGCAGTTACCTGACAGGGGGCCCCTACGAGCAGTACTTC.

The CDR3 DNA follows: TGTGCCAGCAGTTTTAAGTTTGGACCCCAGGGCTACACCTTC. This translates into CASSFKFGPQGYTF. V is TRBV27 and J is TRBJ1-2; D unclear. The CDR3 sequence is 14 residues long. Between the trimmed V and J ends, which lost 3 bases and 8 bases, there was a span of 16 bases. CDR1 is MNHEY and CDR2 is SMNVEV in the germline V gene (reference sequence).

This chain uses TRBV5-6 with TRBJ1-6; a weak D match, TRBD1 (6 bases). Trimming removed 6 bases from V and 9 bases from J, with 13 bases in between. This CDR3 contains 13 residues. CDR1 is SGHDT, CDR2 YYEEEE, per germline. The CDR3 nucleotides are TGTGCCAGCACCGAAACAGGGTTTTCACCCCTCCACTTT. Its translation is CASTETGFSPLHF.

The chain uses TRBV7-3 and TRBJ1-1, with D unclear. Germline values: CDR1 SGHTA, CDR2 FQGTGA. Trimming removed 7 bases at V and 5 bases at J, with 11 bases between. CDR3 length: 12 residues. The CDR3 spells CASNYVGTEAFF. CDR3 nucleotide sequence: TGTGCCAGCAATTATGTAGGGACTGAAGCTTTCTTT. The full variable domain, its missing parts supplied by reference TRBV7-3 and TRBJ1-1, is GAGVSQTPSNKVTEKGKYVELRCDPISGHTALYWYRQSLGQGPEFLIYFQGTGAADDSGLPNDRFFAVRPEGSVSTLKIQRTERGDSAVYLCASNYVGTEAFFGQGTRLTVV.

The chain has TRBV28 and TRBJ2-5, with D unresolved. Germline CDR1 MDHEN, CDR2 SYDVKM. V was cut by 3 bases and J by 5 bases, with 16 bases left in between. The CDR3 is 15 residues long. The CDR3 region is CASSFLSGLGETQYF. In DNA form, the CDR3 reads TGTGCCAGCAGTTTTCTTTCCGGGCTTGGGGAGACCCAGTACTTC.

The genes are TRBV6-1 and TRBJ2-7, with unresolved D. CDR1 and CDR2 from the germline V gene are MNHNS and SASEGT. V was pared by 7 bases and J by 4 bases, with 17 bases between. CDR3 length: 14 amino acids. The CDR3 DNA follows: TGTGCCAGCACCCGATTAGGCGGACCATACGAGCAGTACTTC. Translated, it gives CASTRLGGPYEQYF.

There are a few counts of this clone. V usage is TRBV2 and J usage is TRBJ1-3; D not resolved. Looked up from germline, CDR1 is SNHLY and CDR2 is FYNNEI. The CDR3 extends over 11 amino acids. The V and J ends lost 10 bases and 2 bases respectively, with 6 bases between them. The CDR3 coding sequence is TGTGCCATAAAGGCTGGAAACACCATATATTTT. This gives the protein CAIKAGNTIYF.

The gene calls are TRBV7-9 and TRBJ1-2; D gene unclear. The germline CDR1 and CDR2 sequences are SEHNR and FQNEAQ (reference sequence). The V end lost 7 bases, the J end lost 2 bases, and 26 bases lay between the germline ends. CDR3 length equals 18 residues. The CDR3 sequence: CASNGIHTAPRANYGYTF. In DNA form, the CDR3 reads TGTGCCAGCAACGGCATTCACACGGCGCCCCGCGCGAACTATGGCTACACCTTC.

The CDR3 reads CASSLTGLSVHEQYF. For the CDR3, the DNA is TGTGCCAGTAGCCTCACAGGGCTGTCGGTCCACGAGCAGTACTTC. This chain links TRBV19 with TRBJ2-7; TRBD1 is a possible D gene (6 bases). The V and J ends lost 6 bases and 5 bases respectively, with 20 bases between them. Germline assignment: CDR1 LNHDA and CDR2 SQIVND (reference sequence). The CDR3 has 15 amino acids.

As regards this clone: The same CDR3 can be traced to other DNA sequences in this sample. The chain has TRBV29-1 and TRBJ2-4, with a tentative D call TRBD2 (6 bases). Germline assignment: CDR1 SQVTM and CDR2 ANQGSEA. The V gene lost 4 bases and the J gene lost 7 bases, with 11 bases spanning the gap. The CDR3 runs to 12 residues. This CDR3 reads CSVGGSGNIQYF. The CDR3 bases are TGCAGCGTTGGGGGCAGCGGGAACATTCAGTACTTC. Based on the CDR3 plus reference TRBV29-1 and TRBJ2-4, the full variable domain is SAVISQKPSRDICQRGTSLTIQCQVDSQVTMMFWYRQQPGQSLTLIATANQGSEATYESGFVIDKFPISRPNLTFSTLTVSNMSPEDSSIYLCSVGGSGNIQYFGAGTRLSVL.

This chain joins TRBV29-1 and TRBJ2-3; the D gene is possibly TRBD2 (6 bases). V lost 3 bases, J lost 0 bases, and 10 bases lay in between. Germline CDR1 and CDR2: SQVTM and ANQGSEA. The CDR3 covers 14 residues. The DNA for the CDR3 is TGCAGCGTTGATTGGCGGGGAAGCACAGATACGCAGTATTTT. Translated: CSVDWRGSTDTQYF.

This chain joins TRBV5-1 and TRBJ2-7, with 11 bases aligning to TRBD1. Per the germline V gene, CDR1 is SGHRS and CDR2 is YFSETQ. The CDR3 runs 14 residues. With V trimmed by 5 bases and J by 3 bases, 4 bases remained unmatched. CDR3 in amino acids: CASSWTGGIYEQYF. CDR3 DNA: TGCGCCAGCAGTTGGACAGGGGGCATCTACGAGCAGTACTTC.

The V gene is TRBV28, the J gene TRBJ1-5; maybe TRBD1 (6 bases). Germline CDR1 MDHEN, CDR2 SYDVKM. This CDR3 is 15 amino acids long. V was cut by 5 bases and J by 3 bases, with 14 bases left in between. CDR3 in DNA: TGTGCCAGCAGTCCCTGGAGGGGGAACAATCAGCCCCAGCATTTT. Its translation is CASSPWRGNNQPQHF.

This chain joins TRBV30 and TRBJ2-7, with D perhaps matching TRBD1 (5 bases). V was pared by 1 base and J by 1 base, with 11 bases between. The CDR3 runs 14 residues. Germline CDR1 GTSNPN, CDR2 SVGIG (reference sequence). CDR3: CAWSAVGQSYEQYF. The CDR3 bases are TGTGCCTGGAGTGCCGTGGGGCAGTCCTACGAGCAGTACTTC.

This chain uses TRBV7-2 with TRBJ1-4, with D perhaps TRBD1 (6 bases). The CDR3 runs to 15 residues. V was cut by 3 bases and J by 8 bases, with 16 bases left in between. The germline CDR1 and CDR2 sequences are SGHTA and FQGNSA. The CDR3 region has the DNA TGTGCCAGCAGCTTCCTCGCAGGGGAGGGAGAAAAACTGTTTTTT. Translating gives CASSFLAGEGEKLFF.

The J gene is TRBJ2-1, the V gene TRBV5-1; 13 nucleotides line up with TRBD2. The germline V gene encodes CDR1 SGHRS and CDR2 YFSETQ. The CDR3 length is 17 residues. V lost 4 bases, J lost 8 bases, and 12 bases stayed unmatched. The CDR3 DNA reads TGCGCCAGCAGCCATGGACTAGCGGGAGATATGAACGATGAGCAGTTCTTC. The encoded protein is CASSHGLAGDMNDEQFF.

This clone occurred once. V gene TRBV5-1 combines with J gene TRBJ2-1; TRBD2 is a possible D gene (5 bases). This CDR3 spans 15 amino acids. V lost 2 bases and J 8 bases, leaving 17 bases between the germline ends. In germline, CDR1 is SGHRS, CDR2 YFSETQ. DNA of the CDR3: TGCGCCAGCAGCTTACTAGAGATCTTACGGGATGAGCAGTTCTTC. This gives the protein CASSLLEILRDEQFF.

The chain recombines TRBV28 with TRBJ1-3; 8 bases map to TRBD1. The CDR3 has 15 amino acids. The germline CDR1 and CDR2 sequences are MDHEN and SYDVKM. The trim removed 2 bases at V and 2 bases at J, leaving 2 bases unmatched. Here the CDR3 reads CASSLQGAPGNTIYF. CDR3 bases: TGTGCCAGCAGTTTACAGGGGGCGCCTGGAAACACCATATATTTT.

This chain joins TRBV5-1 and TRBJ2-2; the match to TRBD2 covers 9 bases. Trimming cost V 4 bases and J 4 bases; bases outside gene matches: 8. Germline lookup yields CDR1 SGHRS and CDR2 YFSETQ. The CDR3 runs to 16 residues. Here the CDR3 reads CASSPSGLAPTGELFF. CDR3 sequence (DNA): TGCGCCAGCAGCCCGTCGGGACTAGCTCCCACCGGGGAGCTGTTTTTT.

The genes are TRBV4-3 and TRBJ2-1; 13 bases are a match to TRBD2. J gave up 0 bases and V 3 bases, and 2 bases lay outside the gene matches. CDR3 size: 17 residues. CDR1 and CDR2 from the germline V gene are LGHNA and YSLEER. The CDR3 coding sequence is TGCGCCAGCAGCCAGAGGACTAGCGGGAGCTCCTACAATGAGCAGTTCTTC. The encoded protein is CASSQRTSGSSYNEQFF.

This clone was picked up one time. This chain connects TRBV5-1 to TRBJ2-3; 8 nucleotides align to TRBD1. The CDR3 is made up of 16 amino acids. Germline V gene data show CDR1 as SGHRS and CDR2 as YFSETQ. V lost 0 bases to trimming and J lost 3 bases; unmatched junction nucleotides: 6. The CDR3 DNA follows: TGCGCCAGCAGCTTGGGGAGGGACAGGTTGACAGATACGCAGTATTTT. As protein: CASSLGRDRLTDTQYF.